This TCR beta chain was sequenced during a study of T cell changes during pregnancy in multiple sclerosis. This CDR3 is built from 10 residues. The germline CDR1 and CDR2 sequences are SQVTM and ANQGSEA. The V end was cut by 7 bases, the J end by 8 bases, with 9 bases between. Generated by immunoSEQ multiplex PCR, the TCRdb table keeps only in-frame clones and is missing some. The data show tens of thousands of clones, 90% to 95% seen once. V and J are TRBV29-1 and TRBJ2-1; no reliable D call. The specimen was CD4+ T cells from peripheral blood mononuclear cells, collected before pregnancy. This clonotype was sampled from a female donor with multiple sclerosis, enrolled in a pregnancy study. Here the CDR3 reads CSATADEQFF. As DNA, the CDR3 is TGCAGCGCTACCGCGGATGAGCAGTTCTTC.